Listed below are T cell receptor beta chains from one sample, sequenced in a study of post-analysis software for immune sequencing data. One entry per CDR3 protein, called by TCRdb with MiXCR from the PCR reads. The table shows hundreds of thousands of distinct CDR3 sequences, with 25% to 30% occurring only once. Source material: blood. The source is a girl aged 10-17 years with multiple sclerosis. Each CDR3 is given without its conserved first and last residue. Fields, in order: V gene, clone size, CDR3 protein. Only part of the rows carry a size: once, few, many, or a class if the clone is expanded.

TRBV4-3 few ASSQDGPRAKNIQY
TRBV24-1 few ATSDRSSGGPYNEQF
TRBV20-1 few SARVNSLVEQY
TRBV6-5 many ASGTSARGNEQF
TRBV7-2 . ASSPWASEQETQY
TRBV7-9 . ASSLGSSGEEQF
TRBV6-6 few ASSPGLRAGSSYEQY
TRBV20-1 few SARDPGGSTDTQY
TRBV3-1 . ASSDGTGTRTQY
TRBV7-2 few ASSPGPTTDTQY
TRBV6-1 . ASSMTGGALKAF
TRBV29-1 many SADRGRLHGYT
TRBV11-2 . ASSLEGLRQETQY
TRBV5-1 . ASSWGTSGTISYNEQF
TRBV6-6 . ASRSSGTGVADTQY
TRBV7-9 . ASSPVNSNYGYT
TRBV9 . ASSPVGESGEQY
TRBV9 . ASSVVGDGYT
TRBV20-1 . SARRGRGTDTQY
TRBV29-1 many SAPGQGVYEQF
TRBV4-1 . ASSHLENTGELF
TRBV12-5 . ASGLDLLASGGPYQETQY
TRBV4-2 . ASSQDQSGRVGLAGSEQF
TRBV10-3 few AISEFGAGGGTQY
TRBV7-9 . ASSRTDEQF
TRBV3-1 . ASSPPVQSEQY
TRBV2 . ASRPEERWTSEAF
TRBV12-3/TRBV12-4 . ASSSGTYT
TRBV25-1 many ASSTYGAGETQY
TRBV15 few ATSRPGTNYEQY
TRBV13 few ASSLDKDNEQF
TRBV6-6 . ASSYQDYGYT
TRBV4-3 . ASSQARGSTQH
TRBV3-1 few ASSQVDGSYYEQY
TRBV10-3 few AIGASSETQY
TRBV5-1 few ASSLGSDTEAF
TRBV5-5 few ASSPTGAEQPQH